This entry describes one TCR beta chain. These data belong to a study of blood T cell repertoires in COVID-19. Overall study context: PBMCs, B-cell-depleted T cells, or T cells were the source of the cDNA or gDNA that made up the material.

Clones were read by immunoSEQ multiplex PCR, and TCRdb kept only the in-frame ones, dropping some. The sample has about 210,000 clones, roughly 81% seen once; the top ten hold approximately 8%. CDR3 length equals 15 residues. The germline CDR1 and CDR2 sequences are MNHNS and SASEGT. The V gene lost 2 bases and the J gene lost 1 base, with 9 bases spanning the gap. The TCR sequence derives from a woman between 50 and 59 years old with active or convalescent COVID-19. What was sequenced was peripheral blood. This rearrangement joins TRBV6-1 to TRBJ2-1; D uncertain. The DNA of the CDR3 is TGTGCCAGCAGTGAAATTCTAGGATCCTACAATGAGCAGTTCTTC. The encoded protein is CASSEILGSYNEQFF.